This paragraph reports one T cell receptor beta chain. Its antigen is as yet unknown. Coverage ceases 3 residues before the CDR3 finishes, and the germline J gene fills in the end. This specimen comes from a study of T cells in women clearing cervical HPV infection. For the study at large: Control women cleared a single incident HPV16 infection within 12 months.

J lost 4 bases, V lost 2 bases, and 4 bases had no gene match. Germline CDR1 and CDR2: SNHLY and FYNNEI. The CDR3 length is 16 residues. Study observations and caveats: Timing of associations relative to infection is unclear; T-cell subsets were not isolated. Cases carried less TRBV6-7 than controls: 0.11% versus 0.16%.

Method: immunoSEQ multiplex PCR; TCRdb's copy keeps in-frame clones and lacks some. The sample totals 40,000 to 45,000 clones. The sequencing sample was made of blood buffy coat. This clonotype was sampled from a woman aged 18 to 69 with a cervical HPV16 infection that either progressed to CIN3+ or cleared (not recorded which). The chain uses TRBV2 and TRBJ2-1, with 11 nucleotides matching TRBD2. The CDR3 loop is CASSERLAGGYNEQFF. CDR3 bases read: TGTGCCAGCAGTGAAAGGCTAGCGGGAGGTTACAATGAG.